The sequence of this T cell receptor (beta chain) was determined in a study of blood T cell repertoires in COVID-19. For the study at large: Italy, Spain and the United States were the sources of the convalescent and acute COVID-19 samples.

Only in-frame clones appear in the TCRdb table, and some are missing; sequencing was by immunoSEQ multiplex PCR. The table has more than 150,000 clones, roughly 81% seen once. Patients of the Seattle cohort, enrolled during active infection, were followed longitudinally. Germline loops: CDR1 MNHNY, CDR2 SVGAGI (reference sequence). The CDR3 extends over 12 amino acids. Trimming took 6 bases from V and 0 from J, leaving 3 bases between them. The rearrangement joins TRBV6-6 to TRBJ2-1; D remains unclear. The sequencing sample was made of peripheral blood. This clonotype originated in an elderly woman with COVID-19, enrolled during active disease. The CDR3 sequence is CASRSSYNEQFF. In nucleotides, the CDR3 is TGTGCCAGCAGGAGCTCCTACAATGAGCAGTTCTTC.